The rows below give T cell receptor beta chains drawn from one sample of a study of blood T cell repertoires in COVID-19. Profiled with immunoSEQ multiplex PCR; TCRdb holds only in-frame clones, not every one. The data hold 55,000 to 65,000 clones, with approximately 91% observed a single time. Material: peripheral blood. The receptors here all came from a human donor in a cohort sampled during active COVID-19. The CDR3 runs from the conserved cysteine through the conserved F or W. The D gene is left open where the match is weak.

V gene: TRBV6-2/TRBV6-3
CDR3 length: 15
D gene: TRBD2
J gene: TRBJ2-2
CDR3 protein: CASSPPSGSTGELFF

V gene: TRBV11-3
CDR3 length: 14
D gene: NA
J gene: TRBJ2-7
CDR3 protein: CASSLQGQLGEQYF

V gene: TRBV29-1
CDR3 length: 15
D gene: TRBD2
J gene: TRBJ2-1
CDR3 protein: CSVVAGGSSYNEQFF

V gene: TRBV7-9
CDR3 length: 13
D gene: NA
J gene: TRBJ1-1
CDR3 protein: CASSPRQNTEAFF

V gene: TRBV5-6
CDR3 length: 13
D gene: TRBD1
J gene: TRBJ1-3
CDR3 protein: CASSYGQGDTIYF

V gene: TRBV9
CDR3 length: 15
D gene: NA
J gene: TRBJ1-2
CDR3 protein: CASSVEGQGTYGYTF

V gene: TRBV9
CDR3 length: 16
D gene: NA
J gene: TRBJ2-3
CDR3 protein: CASSVEQVTFTDTQYF

V gene: TRBV4-1
CDR3 length: 12
D gene: TRBD1
J gene: TRBJ1-4
CDR3 protein: CASSQGGDRAIF

V gene: TRBV28
CDR3 length: 14
D gene: TRBD1
J gene: TRBJ1-2
CDR3 protein: CASSRDRVDYGYTF

V gene: TRBV19
CDR3 length: 14
D gene: TRBD1
J gene: TRBJ2-7
CDR3 protein: CASKSGTGRYEQYF

V gene: TRBV27
CDR3 length: 15
D gene: NA
J gene: TRBJ1-5
CDR3 protein: CASNPNGQNNQPQHF

V gene: TRBV7-9
CDR3 length: 15
D gene: NA
J gene: TRBJ2-5
CDR3 protein: CASSRPGGQKETQYF

V gene: TRBV18
CDR3 length: 15
D gene: NA
J gene: TRBJ2-2
CDR3 protein: CASSPMTGNTGELFF

V gene: TRBV6-5
CDR3 length: 14
D gene: TRBD1
J gene: TRBJ2-7
CDR3 protein: CASSYLDRTGEQYF

V gene: TRBV18
CDR3 length: 14
D gene: NA
J gene: TRBJ2-1
CDR3 protein: CASSHINLDSQQFF

V gene: TRBV11-2
CDR3 length: 15
D gene: TRBD2
J gene: TRBJ2-7
CDR3 protein: CASSMTSGGVYEQYF

V gene: TRBV28
CDR3 length: 16
D gene: NA
J gene: TRBJ2-3
CDR3 protein: CASRQTGTRGTDTQYF

V gene: TRBV19
CDR3 length: 17
D gene: TRBD2
J gene: TRBJ2-7
CDR3 protein: CASSIDGRLAEPYEQYF

V gene: TRBV14
CDR3 length: 15
D gene: TRBD2
J gene: TRBJ2-7
CDR3 protein: CASSLPGTSPYEQYF

V gene: TRBV5-6
CDR3 length: 13
D gene: NA
J gene: TRBJ1-2
CDR3 protein: CASSLAQDYGYTF

V gene: TRBV3-1/TRBV3-2
CDR3 length: 14
D gene: NA
J gene: TRBJ2-1
CDR3 protein: CASSQESRYPRLFF

V gene: TRBV5-1
CDR3 length: 14
D gene: NA
J gene: TRBJ1-6
CDR3 protein: CASKRLDSRSPLHF

V gene: TRBV28
CDR3 length: 17
D gene: TRBD1
J gene: TRBJ1-4
CDR3 protein: CASSTTRDRGSNEKLFF